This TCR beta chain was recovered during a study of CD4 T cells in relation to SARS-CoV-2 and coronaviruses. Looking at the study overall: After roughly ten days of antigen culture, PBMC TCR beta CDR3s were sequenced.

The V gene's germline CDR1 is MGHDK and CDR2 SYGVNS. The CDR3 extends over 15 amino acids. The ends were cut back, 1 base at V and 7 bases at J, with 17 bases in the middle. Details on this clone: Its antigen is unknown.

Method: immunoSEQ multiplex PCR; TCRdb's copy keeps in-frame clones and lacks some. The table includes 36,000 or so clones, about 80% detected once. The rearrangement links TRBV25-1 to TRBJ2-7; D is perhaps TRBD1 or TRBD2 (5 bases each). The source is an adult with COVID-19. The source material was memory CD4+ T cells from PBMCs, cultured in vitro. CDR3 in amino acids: CASSESTPHGTEQYF. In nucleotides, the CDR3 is TGTGCCAGCAGTGAATCAACGCCCCACGGGACGGAGCAGTACTTC.